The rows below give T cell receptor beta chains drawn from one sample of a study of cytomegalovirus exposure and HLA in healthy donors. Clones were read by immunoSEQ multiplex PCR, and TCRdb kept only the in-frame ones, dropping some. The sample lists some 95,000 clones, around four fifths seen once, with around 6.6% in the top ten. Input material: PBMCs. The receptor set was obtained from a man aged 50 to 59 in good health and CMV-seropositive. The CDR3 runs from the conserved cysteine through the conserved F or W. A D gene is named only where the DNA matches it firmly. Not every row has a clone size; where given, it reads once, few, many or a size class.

CDR3 DNA: TGTGCCACCAGCAGAGATAATGGTCGGGGGGGCCAGTTCTTC
CDR3 protein: CATSRDNGRGGQFF
clone size: -
D gene: TRBD2
J gene: TRBJ2-1
V gene: TRBV15

CDR3 DNA: TGTGCCAGCAGAGCCACTACAGCCACAGGGGTCGAGCAGTACTTC
CDR3 protein: CASRATTATGVEQYF
clone size: -
D gene: TRBD1
J gene: TRBJ2-7
V gene: TRBV2

CDR3 DNA: TGCGCCAGCAGCCAATTCCGGGACAGCAATTCACCCCTCCACTTT
CDR3 protein: CASSQFRDSNSPLHF
clone size: -
D gene: TRBD1
J gene: TRBJ1-6
V gene: TRBV4-3

CDR3 DNA: TGTGCCAGCAGCTGGGCAGGGGAGTACGAGCAGTACTTC
CDR3 protein: CASSWAGEYEQYF
clone size: -
D gene: -
J gene: TRBJ2-7
V gene: TRBV5-6

CDR3 DNA: TGTGCCAGCAGCTTCGGGACAGACCAAGAGACCCAGTACTTC
CDR3 protein: CASSFGTDQETQYF
clone size: -
D gene: TRBD1
J gene: TRBJ2-5
V gene: TRBV5-6

CDR3 DNA: TGCGCCAGCAGCCAAGTCGGACTAGCGGGGGGGCCGGAATGGGTCTTC
CDR3 protein: CASSQVGLAGGPEWVF
clone size: -
D gene: TRBD2
J gene: TRBJ2-1
V gene: TRBV4-1

CDR3 DNA: TGTGCCAGTAGACTCTCACAGGGCTCGGGCTACACCTTC
CDR3 protein: CASRLSQGSGYTF
clone size: -
D gene: -
J gene: TRBJ1-2
V gene: TRBV19

CDR3 DNA: TGTGCCAGTAGTCCGGGACAGGGAAACTATGGCTACACCTTC
CDR3 protein: CASSPGQGNYGYTF
clone size: -
D gene: TRBD1
J gene: TRBJ1-2
V gene: TRBV19

CDR3 DNA: TGTGCCAGCAGACTACAGGGTATTGGCTACACCTTC
CDR3 protein: CASRLQGIGYTF
clone size: -
D gene: -
J gene: TRBJ1-2
V gene: TRBV28

CDR3 DNA: TGTGCCAGCAGTTACAGGGGCAATCAGCCCCAGAATTTT
CDR3 protein: CASSYRGNQPQNF
clone size: once
D gene: TRBD1
J gene: TRBJ1-5
V gene: TRBV7-2

CDR3 DNA: TGTGCCAGCAGTTTGGGAGCTCCAGATACGCAGTATTTT
CDR3 protein: CASSLGAPDTQYF
clone size: -
D gene: -
J gene: TRBJ2-3
V gene: TRBV28

CDR3 DNA: TGTGCCAGCAGCCAGTGGACAGGTGCCTACGAGCAGTACTTC
CDR3 protein: CASSQWTGAYEQYF
clone size: -
D gene: TRBD1
J gene: TRBJ2-7
V gene: TRBV4-2

CDR3 DNA: TGCGCCAGCAGCCCCCTGGCTGGGAACACTGAAGCTTTCTTT
CDR3 protein: CASSPLAGNTEAFF
clone size: -
D gene: -
J gene: TRBJ1-1
V gene: TRBV4-1

CDR3 DNA: TGCGCCAGCAGCTCGCCGACAGGGATGAACACCGGGGAGCTGTTTTTT
CDR3 protein: CASSSPTGMNTGELFF
clone size: -
D gene: TRBD1
J gene: TRBJ2-2
V gene: TRBV5-1

CDR3 DNA: TGTGCCAGCAGGGGGACAGATAGCTCCTACGAGCAGTACTTC
CDR3 protein: CASRGTDSSYEQYF
clone size: few
D gene: TRBD1
J gene: TRBJ2-7
V gene: TRBV6-6

CDR3 DNA: TGTGCCAGCCTTCAGGGGGAGCAGTACTTC
CDR3 protein: CASLQGEQYF
clone size: many
D gene: -
J gene: TRBJ2-7
V gene: TRBV19

CDR3 DNA: TGTGCCACCACAGGGAACACTGAAGCTTTCTTT
CDR3 protein: CATTGNTEAFF
clone size: -
D gene: -
J gene: TRBJ1-1
V gene: TRBV10-3

CDR3 DNA: TGTTCCAGCAGCTCCGAAGCCTTCAAGCAGTACTTC
CDR3 protein: CSSSSEAFKQYF
clone size: -
D gene: -
J gene: TRBJ2-7
V gene: TRBV7-9

CDR3 DNA: TGCGCCAGCAGACGAGTTGGGACAGCCGTCACCGGGGAGCTGTTTTTT
CDR3 protein: CASRRVGTAVTGELFF
clone size: -
D gene: TRBD1
J gene: TRBJ2-2
V gene: TRBV5-1

CDR3 DNA: TGCGCCAGCAGCTCGATGACAAACCAAGAGACCCAGTACTTC
CDR3 protein: CASSSMTNQETQYF
clone size: -
D gene: -
J gene: TRBJ2-5
V gene: TRBV5-1

CDR3 DNA: TGCAGCGCCATCACAGGAAGTGTAGCTTTCTTT
CDR3 protein: CSAITGSVAFF
clone size: -
D gene: -
J gene: TRBJ1-1
V gene: TRBV29-1

CDR3 DNA: TGTGCCATCAGTGAGTACGACAGGGGTGGGTATGAGCAGTTCTTC
CDR3 protein: CAISEYDRGGYEQFF
clone size: -
D gene: TRBD1
J gene: TRBJ2-1
V gene: TRBV10-3

CDR3 DNA: TGTGCCAGCAGGGCGGCGGGCACCGGGGAGCTGTTTTTT
CDR3 protein: CASRAAGTGELFF
clone size: -
D gene: -
J gene: TRBJ2-2
V gene: TRBV14

CDR3 DNA: TGTGCCAGCAGTACGTCCACGCTGGGAGCAGATACGCAGTATTTT
CDR3 protein: CASSTSTLGADTQYF
clone size: -
D gene: -
J gene: TRBJ2-3
V gene: TRBV28

CDR3 DNA: TGCAGCGTTGAAGGACACCTGAACACTGAAGCTTTCTTT
CDR3 protein: CSVEGHLNTEAFF
clone size: few
D gene: -
J gene: TRBJ1-1
V gene: TRBV29-1

CDR3 DNA: TGTGCCAGCAGTTTTGAGCGGGGGGGCTTTTATGAGCAGTTCTTC
CDR3 protein: CASSFERGGFYEQFF
clone size: -
D gene: TRBD2
J gene: TRBJ2-1
V gene: TRBV27

CDR3 DNA: TGTGCCAGCAGCAAAGATCGGGACAGGGGGCGGTCTGGCAATCAGCCCCAGAATTTT
CDR3 protein: CASSKDRDRGRSGNQPQNF
clone size: few
D gene: -
J gene: TRBJ1-5
V gene: TRBV21-1

CDR3 DNA: TGTGCCAGCTCACCACCGTTAACGCAGGTCCCTGAAGCTTTCTTT
CDR3 protein: CASSPPLTQVPEAFF
clone size: -
D gene: -
J gene: TRBJ1-1
V gene: TRBV18

CDR3 DNA: TGTGCCTGGAGTCGTGGGACAGCCTATGGCTACACCTTC
CDR3 protein: CAWSRGTAYGYTF
clone size: -
D gene: TRBD1
J gene: TRBJ1-2
V gene: TRBV30

CDR3 DNA: TGTGCCAGCAGCTTAGGGCGGGGGAATGGCTACACCTTC
CDR3 protein: CASSLGRGNGYTF
clone size: -
D gene: -
J gene: TRBJ1-2
V gene: TRBV11-2

CDR3 DNA: TGTGCCAGCAGCTTGGGTTTCGGTAACTATGGCTACACCTTC
CDR3 protein: CASSLGFGNYGYTF
clone size: once
D gene: -
J gene: TRBJ1-2
V gene: TRBV5-5

CDR3 DNA: TGTGCCTGGAGTGTTTCCGGGATTGGCTACACCTTC
CDR3 protein: CAWSVSGIGYTF
clone size: -
D gene: -
J gene: TRBJ1-2
V gene: TRBV30

CDR3 DNA: TGTGCCTGCTCGGACATTTTGGTAACCAAAAACATTCAGTACTTC
CDR3 protein: CACSDILVTKNIQYF
clone size: -
D gene: -
J gene: TRBJ2-4
V gene: TRBV30

CDR3 DNA: TGTGCCAGCAGCCGCAGCGGACAGGTCCTTGAGACCCAGTACTTC
CDR3 protein: CASSRSGQVLETQYF
clone size: -
D gene: TRBD1
J gene: TRBJ2-5
V gene: TRBV7-8

CDR3 DNA: TGTGCCAGCAGCATCGGCCCGGCGGGTGGGACCTACGAGCAGTACTTC
CDR3 protein: CASSIGPAGGTYEQYF
clone size: once
D gene: -
J gene: TRBJ2-7
V gene: TRBV9

CDR3 DNA: TGTGCCAGCAGCTTAAGAACTACTTACAATGAGCAGTTCTTC
CDR3 protein: CASSLRTTYNEQFF
clone size: -
D gene: -
J gene: TRBJ2-1
V gene: TRBV7-2

CDR3 DNA: TGTGCCAGCAGGCCGGGTCTGGGCGGGGGGACTTACAATGAGCAGTTCTTC
CDR3 protein: CASRPGLGGGTYNEQFF
clone size: -
D gene: TRBD2
J gene: TRBJ2-1
V gene: TRBV19

CDR3 DNA: TGTGCCACCAGCAGAGAAGGGGGTTTTAGTCAGCCCCAGAATTTT
CDR3 protein: CATSREGGFSQPQNF
clone size: -
D gene: -
J gene: TRBJ1-5
V gene: TRBV15

CDR3 DNA: TGTGCCAGTAGTATCGTTCGGGGGGGGCTCACAGATACGCAGTATTTT
CDR3 protein: CASSIVRGGLTDTQYF
clone size: -
D gene: TRBD2
J gene: TRBJ2-3
V gene: TRBV19

CDR3 DNA: TGCAGCGTGAATATCCCGCCGGGGACTAACTATGGCTACACCTTC
CDR3 protein: CSVNIPPGTNYGYTF
clone size: -
D gene: -
J gene: TRBJ1-2
V gene: TRBV29-1

CDR3 DNA: TGCGCCAGCAGCCAAACCGGGGGATCTTACGAGCAGTACTTC
CDR3 protein: CASSQTGGSYEQYF
clone size: -
D gene: -
J gene: TRBJ2-7
V gene: TRBV4-3

CDR3 DNA: TGTGCCAGCAGCTTACCAGGGACAGGTTATGGCTACACCTTC
CDR3 protein: CASSLPGTGYGYTF
clone size: -
D gene: TRBD1
J gene: TRBJ1-2
V gene: TRBV7-9

CDR3 DNA: TGTGCCATCAGTGAGCAGGGGTTCCACAATCAGCCCCAGCATTTT
CDR3 protein: CAISEQGFHNQPQHF
clone size: -
D gene: -
J gene: TRBJ1-5
V gene: TRBV10-3

CDR3 DNA: TGTGCTAGCAGCTTAGAGACGGGCTCTGGAAACACCATATATTTT
CDR3 protein: CASSLETGSGNTIYF
clone size: once
D gene: -
J gene: TRBJ1-3
V gene: TRBV7-7

CDR3 DNA: TGTGCCAGCAGCACCCATAGCGGGGGGGTCACGAACACCGGGGAGCTGTTTTTT
CDR3 protein: CASSTHSGGVTNTGELFF
clone size: -
D gene: TRBD2
J gene: TRBJ2-2
V gene: TRBV7-8

CDR3 DNA: TGTGCCAGCGTTGCCGGGGGGGCCAACTATGGCTACACCTTC
CDR3 protein: CASVAGGANYGYTF
clone size: -
D gene: -
J gene: TRBJ1-2
V gene: TRBV6-1

CDR3 DNA: TGTGCCAGCAGCAACGGAGCGGGGGACTACAATGAGCAGTTCTTC
CDR3 protein: CASSNGAGDYNEQFF
clone size: few
D gene: TRBD2
J gene: TRBJ2-1
V gene: TRBV6-6

CDR3 DNA: TGCAGCGTTGAAGATCCGGGAACTGAAGCTTTCTTT
CDR3 protein: CSVEDPGTEAFF
clone size: -
D gene: -
J gene: TRBJ1-1
V gene: TRBV29-1

CDR3 DNA: TGTGCCAGCAGTCCAGGTAGCGAGAACACCATATATTTT
CDR3 protein: CASSPGSENTIYF
clone size: -
D gene: -
J gene: TRBJ1-3
V gene: TRBV2

CDR3 DNA: TGTGCCAGCAGCTTGTTACGTCTAGAGTTGGGGGGTCAGCCCCAGAATTTT
CDR3 protein: CASSLLRLELGGQPQNF
clone size: -
D gene: -
J gene: TRBJ1-5
V gene: TRBV7-3

CDR3 DNA: TGTGCCAGCAGCTTAGAGGCAGCTTCCTACAATGAGCAGTTCTTC
CDR3 protein: CASSLEAASYNEQFF
clone size: -
D gene: -
J gene: TRBJ2-1
V gene: TRBV7-3

CDR3 DNA: TGTGCCAGCAGCTCCCGGGACAGGGTGGATGGCTACACCTTC
CDR3 protein: CASSSRDRVDGYTF
clone size: -
D gene: TRBD1
J gene: TRBJ1-2
V gene: TRBV7-2